A single count supports the clone carrying this T cell receptor beta chain. Its cognate antigen is unknown. The sample originates from a study of CD8 T cells in ankylosing spondylitis. Findings and limits, study-wide: A motif in TCR beta, a set of roughly eight highly homologous variants, appeared characteristic of ankylosing spondylitis blood.

Libraries for TCR beta were made by quantitative 5'-RACE with molecular barcodes. From the 5' RACE reads, TCRdb called clonotypes with MiXCR, one entry per CDR3 protein. Of 670,000 or so distinct CDR3 sequences listed, around 20% are singletons. This CDR3 is built from 15 residues. CDR1 and CDR2 (germline): SGHTA, FQGNSA. V shed 4 bases, J shed 3 bases, and the junction held 9 bases outside the gene matches. Sequencing was carried out using blood, either unsorted or a sorted T cell fraction (not recorded which). The V and J genes are TRBV7-2 and TRBJ2-7; 7 bases line up with TRBD1. This TCR derives from a male donor with ankylosing spondylitis. The CDR3 region is CTSSSRDSARYEQYF. CDR3 nucleotides: TGTACCAGCAGCTCTAGGGACAGTGCCCGCTACGAGCAGTACTTC.